One sample yielded the 12 T cell receptor beta chains listed below, sequenced in a study of blood T cell repertoires in COVID-19. Profiled with immunoSEQ multiplex PCR; TCRdb holds only in-frame clones, not every one. The data hold about 46,000 clones, with about four fifths observed a single time. Sequenced sample: peripheral blood. The receptor set was obtained from a woman over 75 with acute or convalescent COVID-19.

The chain joins TRBV7-3 to TRBJ2-7, with 9 bases identical to TRBD1. V shed 7 bases and J 7 bases; nucleotides not matched to a gene: 8. CDR1 SGHTA and CDR2 FQGTGA come from the germline V gene. This CDR3 is built from 13 residues. The CDR3 reads CASTRDRAREQYF. The CDR3 DNA reads as TGTGCCAGCACCAGGGACAGGGCGCGGGAGCAGTACTTC.

The chain recombines TRBV3-1 (or the pseudogene TRBV3-2) with TRBJ2-3, with unresolved D. Germline CDR1 reads LGHDT; CDR2 reads YNNKEL (reference sequence). The CDR3 runs to 16 residues. V was pared by 0 bases and J by 2 bases, with 12 bases between. The CDR3 DNA is TGTGCCAGCAGCCAAGATTCTACTTCCCTCACAGATACGCAGTATTTT. As protein: CASSQDSTSLTDTQYF.

The V call is TRBV15, the J call TRBJ1-5; tentative D call: TRBD1 (6 bases). The CDR3 is made up of 16 amino acids. V gave up 5 bases and J gave up 0 bases, with 14 bases separating them. Germline CDR1 and CDR2: LNHNV and YYDKDF (reference sequence). The CDR3 DNA follows: TGTGCCACCAGCCCAGCAGGCAGGGGTAGCAATCAGCCCCAGCATTTT. It encodes CATSPAGRGSNQPQHF.

The rearrangement links TRBV7-2 to TRBJ2-1, with 14 nucleotides matching TRBD2. This CDR3 comprises 15 residues. The germline gives CDR1 SGHTA, CDR2 FQGNSA. V lost 4 bases to trimming and J lost 7 bases; unmatched junction nucleotides: 3. The chain's CDR3 is CASSSTSGGVNEQFF. CDR3 nucleotide sequence: TGTGCCAGCAGCTCGACTAGCGGGGGGGTTAATGAGCAGTTCTTC.

V is TRBV10-3 and J is TRBJ2-1, with D tentatively TRBD2 (5 bases). V gave up 0 bases and J gave up 8 bases, with 14 bases separating them. The CDR3 extends over 15 amino acids. Germline V CDR1 and CDR2: ENHRY, SYGVKD. DNA for the CDR3: TGTGCCATCAGTGAGTCGAAGGGCCACGGGGATGAGCAGTTCTTC. Its protein is CAISESKGHGDEQFF.

In DNA form, the CDR3 reads TGTGCCAGCAGCTTAGGGACAGGATATGGCTACACCTTC. Protein product: CASSLGTGYGYTF. The rearrangement links TRBV11-2 to TRBJ1-2; 7 bases agree with TRBD1. CDR3 size: 13 residues. The germline CDR1 and CDR2 sequences are SGHAT and FQNNGV. Trimming removed 1 base from V and 5 bases from J; junction bases left unmatched: 1.

V is TRBV2 and J is TRBJ2-1; 8 bases are shared with TRBD2. CDR1 is SNHLY and CDR2 is FYNNEI in the germline V gene. J lost 5 bases, V lost 6 bases, and 9 bases had no gene match. The CDR3 totals 15 residues. CDR3 protein: CASRGRTSGDNEQFF. CDR3 nucleotide sequence: TGTGCCAGCAGGGGGAGAACTAGCGGAGACAATGAGCAGTTCTTC.

The chain recombines TRBV2 with TRBJ2-7; the match to TRBD1 covers 8 bases. The CDR3 is made up of 13 amino acids. The junction had 4 bases not matched to a gene; V was cut back by 6 bases and J by 3 bases. The germline CDR1 and CDR2 sequences are SNHLY and FYNNEI. The CDR3 DNA follows: TGTGCCAGCAGCGCGGACAGGGTCTACGAGCAGTACTTC. It is translated as CASSADRVYEQYF.

The chain combines TRBV5-5 with TRBJ2-5; D not certain. V gave up 4 bases and J gave up 5 bases, with 15 bases separating them. This CDR3 spans 14 amino acids. CDR1 and CDR2 (germline): SGHKS, YYEKEE (reference sequence). The CDR3 sequence: CASSRINPQETQYF. CDR3 DNA: TGTGCCAGCAGCAGGATCAACCCACAGGAGACCCAGTACTTC.

This chain connects TRBV3-1 (or the pseudogene TRBV3-2) to TRBJ1-3; maybe TRBD1 (6 bases). Germline CDR1 and CDR2: LGHDT and YNNKEL (reference sequence). The CDR3 contains 18 residues. Trimming removed 6 bases from V and 0 bases from J, with 21 bases in between. The CDR3 DNA is TGTGCCAGCAGGGACAGTCCATTTAATGTTATCTCTGGAAACACCATATATTTT. This encodes CASRDSPFNVISGNTIYF.

This sequence joins TRBV20-1 and TRBJ1-2; D is undetermined. Trimming cost V 3 bases and J 0 bases, with 17 bases left between them. Per germline, CDR1 DFQATT and CDR2 SNEGSKA (reference sequence). The CDR3 runs to 16 residues. The CDR3 loop reads CSASLPRGLANYGYTF. CDR3 DNA sequence: TGCAGTGCTAGTCTGCCCCGGGGTTTAGCTAACTATGGCTACACCTTC.

The chain has TRBV11-2 and TRBJ1-2, with D hard to call. From germline, CDR1 is SGHAT and CDR2 FQNNGV. The CDR3 consists of 13 residues. Trimming stripped 1 base from V and 7 bases from J, with 10 bases between. CDR3 in DNA: TGTGCCAGCAGCTTAGGAACTAGTGTTGGCTACACCTTC. It is translated as CASSLGTSVGYTF.